This T cell receptor (beta chain) was captured in a study of blood T cell repertoires in COVID-19. Study-level background: Material from acute and convalescent COVID-19 was sourced from the United States, Italy and Spain. Sources were T cells, B-cell-depleted T cells, or PBMCs; the material itself was cDNA or gDNA.

V shed 2 bases and J 7 bases; nucleotides not matched to a gene: 4. The CDR3 contains 15 residues. The germline V gene has CDR1 LNHNV and CDR2 YYDKDF (reference sequence). Per the original data handling: Estimation of nucleated cell counts relied on the amplification of reference gene primers. Profiling relied on immunoSEQ multiplex PCR, and the TCRdb table lists in-frame clones only, not all of them. D and trimming come from the DNA, and the V and J calls and clone size come from that table. The table has 240,000 or so clones, 88% seen once. The sequencing input was peripheral blood. The sequence was collected from a woman aged 40-49 years who had recovered from COVID-19. The gene calls are TRBV15 and TRBJ2-1; 11 bases map to TRBD2. The CDR3: CATSRRRTSGNEQFF. The CDR3 bases are TGTGCCACCAGCAGACGACGGACTAGCGGGAATGAGCAGTTCTTC.